This is a list of T cell receptor beta chains from one sample in a study of cytomegalovirus exposure and HLA in healthy donors. Using immunoSEQ multiplex PCR, the repertoire was profiled, and TCRdb retains in-frame clones only, with some absent. The sample holds approximately 100,000 clones, roughly 88% seen once. Input material: PBMCs. The receptor set was obtained from a woman in her late teens or twenties in good health and CMV-seronegative. Each CDR3 is given with its conserved first and last residue. The D gene is left open where the match is weak. Clone size appears in some rows only: once, few, many, or a class for an expanded clone.

D	length	J	V	size	DNA	CDR3
.	17	TRBJ2-7	TRBV21-1	.	TGTGCCAGCAGCAGAGAGATTAGTCCGGGACAGGGGGAAGAGCAGTACTTC	CASSREISPGQGEEQYF
TRBD1	16	TRBJ1-1	TRBV15	.	TGTGCCACCAGCAACCCGGGGGACAGGCGGAACACTGAAGCTTTCTTT	CATSNPGDRRNTEAFF
.	17	TRBJ1-3	TRBV5-1	few	TGCGCCAGCAGCTTGGACCCGAGTCTGAACTCTGGAAACACCATATATTTT	CASSLDPSLNSGNTIYF
TRBD2	17	TRBJ2-7	TRBV7-8	medium-sized	TGTGCCAGCAGCTTAGCCGGGACTAGCGTTATGGTATACGAGCAGTACTTC	CASSLAGTSVMVYEQYF
.	14	TRBJ1-2	TRBV4-3	.	TGCGCCAGCAGCCGTGGCGGAGGGGACTATGGCTACACCTTC	CASSRGGGDYGYTF
.	16	TRBJ2-1	TRBV19	.	TGTGCCAGTAGTATTGTAGACAGAACCTCCTACAATGAGCAGTTCTTC	CASSIVDRTSYNEQFF
.	11	TRBJ2-7	TRBV11-2	.	TGTGCCAGCAGCTCAACCTACGAGCAGTACTTC	CASSSTYEQYF
TRBD2	15	TRBJ2-7	TRBV30	.	TGTGCCTGGAGTGGTCAAGCGGGGTCGGCCTACGAGCAGTACTTC	CAWSGQAGSAYEQYF
.	11	TRBJ2-2	TRBV29-1	.	TGCAGCGTAGCCGGGACCGGGGAGCTGTTTTTT	CSVAGTGELFF
.	15	TRBJ1-2	TRBV7-8	.	TGTGCCAGCAGCTCTTCGACAGGAACTAACTATGGCTACACCTTC	CASSSSTGTNYGYTF
TRBD1	14	TRBJ2-2	TRBV19	.	TGTGCCAGTAGGGACAGGGCGAACACCGGGGAGCTGTTTTTT	CASRDRANTGELFF
.	14	TRBJ2-1	TRBV7-3	.	TGTGCCAGCAGCCGTTTAGCGTCTCGGAATGAGCAGTTCTTC	CASSRLASRNEQFF
TRBD2	14	TRBJ2-5	TRBV29-1	.	TGCAGCGCCACCGGGACTAGCGGTCCGGGGACCCAGTACTTC	CSATGTSGPGTQYF
TRBD1	15	TRBJ1-6	TRBV6-6	.	TGTGCCAGCAGTTACGACAGGGGATATAATTCACCCCTCCACTTT	CASSYDRGYNSPLHF
.	15	TRBJ1-4	TRBV7-9	.	TGTGCCAGCAGCTCCCAGGCTACGAATAATGAAAAACTGTTTTTT	CASSSQATNNEKLFF
.	14	TRBJ1-2	TRBV5-4	.	TGTGCCAGCAGCCCCGAACAGGGCGACTATGGCTACACCTTC	CASSPEQGDYGYTF
.	15	TRBJ2-7	TRBV4-1	.	TGCGCCAGCAGCCAAGTGTGGACTGACTCCTACGAGCAGTACTTC	CASSQVWTDSYEQYF